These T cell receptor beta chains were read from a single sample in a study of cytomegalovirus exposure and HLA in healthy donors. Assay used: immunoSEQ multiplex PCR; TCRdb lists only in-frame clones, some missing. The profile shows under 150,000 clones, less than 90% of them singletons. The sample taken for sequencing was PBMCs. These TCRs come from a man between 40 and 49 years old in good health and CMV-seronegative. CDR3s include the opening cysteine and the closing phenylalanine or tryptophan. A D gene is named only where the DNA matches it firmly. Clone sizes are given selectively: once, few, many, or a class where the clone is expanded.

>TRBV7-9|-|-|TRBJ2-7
CASSLGPGKYYEQYF
TGTGCCAGCAGCTTAGGACCAGGGAAGTACTACGAGCAGTACTTC
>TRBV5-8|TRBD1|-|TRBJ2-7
CASSLVGQGFYEQYF
TGTGCCAGCAGCTTGGTAGGACAGGGTTTCTACGAGCAGTACTTC
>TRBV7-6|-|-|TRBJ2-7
CASSLTPGTSSSYEQYF
TGTGCCAGCAGCCTTACCCCCGGGACAAGTAGCTCCTACGAGCAGTACTTC
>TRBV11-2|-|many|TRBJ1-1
CASSLDWGDTEAFF
TGTGCCAGCAGCTTAGACTGGGGAGATACTGAAGCTTTCTTT
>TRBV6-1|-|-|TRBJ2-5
CASSGGGRETQYF
TGTGCCAGCAGTGGGGGGGGGCGAGAGACCCAGTACTTC
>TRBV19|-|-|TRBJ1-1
CASSIPQGMNTEAFF
TGTGCCAGTAGTATACCGCAGGGTATGAACACTGAAGCTTTCTTT
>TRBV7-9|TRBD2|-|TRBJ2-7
CSSSTPSGLAGGPDEQYF
TGTTCCAGCAGCACACCCTCAGGACTAGCGGGAGGGCCGGACGAGCAGTACTTC
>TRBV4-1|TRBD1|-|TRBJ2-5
CASSQPDRDQETQYF
TGCGCCAGCAGCCAACCAGACAGGGATCAAGAGACCCAGTACTTC
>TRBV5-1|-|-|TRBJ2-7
CASSLGAGTYEQYF
TGCGCCAGCAGCTTGGGTGCAGGAACCTACGAGCAGTACTTC
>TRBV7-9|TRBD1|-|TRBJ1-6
CASSQGTDNSPLHF
TGTGCCAGCAGCCAGGGGACAGACAATTCACCCCTCCACTTT
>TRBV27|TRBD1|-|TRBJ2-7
CASSFLTGQEAYEQYF
TGTGCCAGCAGTTTCCTTACGGGACAGGAGGCCTACGAGCAGTACTTC
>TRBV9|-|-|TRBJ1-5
CASSVGGAPNQPQHF
TGTGCCAGCAGCGTAGGTGGGGCCCCAAATCAGCCCCAGCATTTT
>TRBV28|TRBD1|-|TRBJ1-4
CASSSAGQGSEKLFF
TGTGCCAGCAGTTCAGCGGGACAGGGAAGCGAAAAACTGTTTTTT
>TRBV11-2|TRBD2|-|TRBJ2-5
CASSPGLAGVTGETQYF
TGTGCCAGCAGCCCGGGACTAGCGGGAGTAACGGGAGAGACCCAGTACTTC
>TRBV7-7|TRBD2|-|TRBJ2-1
CASSLEVSGSHEQFF
TGTGCTAGCAGCTTAGAAGTTAGCGGGAGCCATGAGCAGTTCTTC
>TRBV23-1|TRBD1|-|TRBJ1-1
CASSRGTGPSMGNTEAFF
TGCGCCAGCAGTCGGGGGACAGGTCCCTCTATGGGGAACACTGAAGCTTTCTTT
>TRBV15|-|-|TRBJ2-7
CATSSDLATEQYF
TGTGCCACCAGCAGTGACCTAGCGACCGAGCAGTACTTC
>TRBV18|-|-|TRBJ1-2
CASSLAGAGEPGGYTF
TGTGCCAGCTCACTGGCTGGGGCAGGGGAGCCGGGTGGCTACACCTTC
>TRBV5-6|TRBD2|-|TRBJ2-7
CASSLKRTSGSYEQYF
TGTGCCAGCAGCTTAAAAAGGACTAGCGGGAGTTACGAGCAGTACTTC
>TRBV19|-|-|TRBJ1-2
CASSMSLGTGNYGYTF
TGTGCCAGTAGTATGAGTCTTGGAACAGGGAACTATGGCTACACCTTC
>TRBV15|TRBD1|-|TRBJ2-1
CATSSGQGPWEQFF
TGTGCCACCAGCTCGGGACAGGGGCCTTGGGAGCAGTTCTTC
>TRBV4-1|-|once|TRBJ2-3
CASSLPGVRTQYF
TGCGCCAGCAGCCTCCCGGGGGTTAGGACGCAGTATTTT
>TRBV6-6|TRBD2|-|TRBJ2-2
CASRYPSSGGELFF
TGTGCCAGCAGATACCCCTCTAGCGGCGGGGAGCTGTTTTTT
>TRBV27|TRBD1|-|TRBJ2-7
CASSSPGGHSYEQYF
TGTGCCAGCAGTTCCCCAGGGGGCCACTCCTACGAGCAGTACTTC
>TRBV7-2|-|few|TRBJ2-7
CASSPGDEQYF
TGTGCCAGCAGCCCCGGAGACGAGCAGTACTTC
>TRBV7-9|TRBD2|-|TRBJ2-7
CASSSTSGGEQYF
TGTGCCAGCAGCTCTACGTCGGGGGGAGAGCAGTACTTC
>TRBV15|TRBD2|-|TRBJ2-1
CATSALGREGPNEQFF
TGTGCCACCAGCGCCCTGGGTCGGGAGGGCCCTAATGAGCAGTTCTTC
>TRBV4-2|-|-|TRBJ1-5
CASSPPGQNQPQHF
TGTGCCAGCAGCCCCCCCGGACAGAATCAGCCCCAGCATTTT
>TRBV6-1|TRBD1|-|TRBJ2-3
CASRGQGQADTQYF
TGTGCCAGCAGGGGACAGGGACAGGCAGATACGCAGTATTTT
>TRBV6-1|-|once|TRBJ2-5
CASSEGRGVRGETQYF
TGTGCCAGCAGTGAAGGAAGAGGGGTGAGGGGGGAGACCCAGTACTTC
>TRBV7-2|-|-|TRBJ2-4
CASSLDRAPYF
TGTGCCAGCAGCTTAGACAGGGCCCCGTACTTC
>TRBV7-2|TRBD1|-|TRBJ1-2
CASSLGGTGGAGGYTF
TGTGCCAGCAGCTTAGGCGGGACAGGGGGCGCGGGTGGCTACACCTTC
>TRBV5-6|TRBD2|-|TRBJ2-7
CASSLPTSGAHEQYF
TGTGCCAGCAGCTTACCGACTAGCGGGGCCCACGAGCAGTACTTC
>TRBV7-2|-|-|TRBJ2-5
CASSLSWGLQETQYF
TGTGCCAGCAGCTTATCATGGGGACTCCAAGAGACCCAGTACTTC
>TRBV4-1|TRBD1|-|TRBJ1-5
CASSRMTGSNQPQHF
TGCGCCAGCAGCCGGATGACAGGGAGTAATCAGCCCCAGCATTTT
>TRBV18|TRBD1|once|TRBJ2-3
CASSPPRTGGGDTQYF
TGTGCCAGCTCACCACCCAGGACAGGGGGCGGGGATACGCAGTATTTT
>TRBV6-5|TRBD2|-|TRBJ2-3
CASSPSGRAIDTQYF
TGTGCCAGCAGTCCCAGCGGGAGGGCCATAGATACGCAGTATTTT
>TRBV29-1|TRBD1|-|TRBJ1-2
CSVEDRGQVPYGYTF
TGCAGCGTTGAAGATAGGGGACAGGTTCCCTATGGCTACACCTTC
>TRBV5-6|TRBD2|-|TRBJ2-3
CASSMTSGRFTDTQYF
TGTGCCAGCAGCATGACTAGCGGGAGATTCACAGATACGCAGTATTTT
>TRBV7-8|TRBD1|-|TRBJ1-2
CASSPRQGNYGYTF
TGTGCCAGCAGCCCTCGACAGGGGAACTATGGCTACACCTTC
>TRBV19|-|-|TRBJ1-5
CASSMGHVGNQPQHF
TGTGCCAGTAGTATGGGCCATGTCGGCAATCAGCCCCAGCATTTT
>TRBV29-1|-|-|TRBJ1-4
CSVSGATNEKLFF
TGCAGCGTTTCAGGGGCAACTAATGAAAAACTGTTTTTT
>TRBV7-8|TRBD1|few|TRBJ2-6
CASSLAEGQGSRSGANVLTF
TGTGCCAGCAGCTTAGCTGAGGGACAGGGGTCTCGCTCTGGGGCCAACGTCCTGACTTTC
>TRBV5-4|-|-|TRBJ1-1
CASTPSGRDTEAFF
TGTGCCAGCACCCCTTCCGGGCGGGACACTGAAGCTTTCTTT